The source of this T cell receptor (beta chain) is a study of molecular identifiers for immune sequencing clone quantification. CDR3 length equals 15 residues. CDR1 and CDR2 from the germline V gene are SGHTA and FQGNSA. TCRdb analysed the PCR reads with MiXCR anew, one entry per CDR3 protein. The sample has around 470,000 distinct CDR3 sequences, around 23% seen once; the top ten hold over 0.6%. There are a few counts of this clonotype. Sequence at one end of the junction differs from germline and may be a read error. Sequences were obtained from naive CD8+ T cells from blood, with Jurkat cell RNA spiked in. Subset described: FACS-sorted CD8+CD4-CCR7+CD45RA+ naive T cells. The chain employs TRBV7-2 and TRBJ2-7; D gene unclear. The sequence was obtained from a human donor in good health. Some libraries in this study had Jurkat cell RNA spiked in. CDR3 DNA sequence: TGTGTCAGCAGCTTATTTTGGGGTGTAGGTTACGAGCAGTACTTC. Encoded protein: CVSSLFWGVGYEQYF.